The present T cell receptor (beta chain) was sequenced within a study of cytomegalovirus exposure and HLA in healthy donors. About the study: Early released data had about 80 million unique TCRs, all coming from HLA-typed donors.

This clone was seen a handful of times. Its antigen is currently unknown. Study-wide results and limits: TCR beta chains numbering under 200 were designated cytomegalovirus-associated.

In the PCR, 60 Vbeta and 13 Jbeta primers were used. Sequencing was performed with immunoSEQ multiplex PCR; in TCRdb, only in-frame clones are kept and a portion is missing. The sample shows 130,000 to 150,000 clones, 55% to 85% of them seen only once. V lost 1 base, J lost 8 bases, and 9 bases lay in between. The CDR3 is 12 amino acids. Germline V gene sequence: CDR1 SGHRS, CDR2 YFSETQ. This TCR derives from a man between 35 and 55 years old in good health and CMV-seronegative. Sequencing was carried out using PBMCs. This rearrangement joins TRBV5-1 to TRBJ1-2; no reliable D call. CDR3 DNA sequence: TGCGCCAGCAGCTTGTTTCTTCGGGGCTACACCTTC. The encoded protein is CASSLFLRGYTF.